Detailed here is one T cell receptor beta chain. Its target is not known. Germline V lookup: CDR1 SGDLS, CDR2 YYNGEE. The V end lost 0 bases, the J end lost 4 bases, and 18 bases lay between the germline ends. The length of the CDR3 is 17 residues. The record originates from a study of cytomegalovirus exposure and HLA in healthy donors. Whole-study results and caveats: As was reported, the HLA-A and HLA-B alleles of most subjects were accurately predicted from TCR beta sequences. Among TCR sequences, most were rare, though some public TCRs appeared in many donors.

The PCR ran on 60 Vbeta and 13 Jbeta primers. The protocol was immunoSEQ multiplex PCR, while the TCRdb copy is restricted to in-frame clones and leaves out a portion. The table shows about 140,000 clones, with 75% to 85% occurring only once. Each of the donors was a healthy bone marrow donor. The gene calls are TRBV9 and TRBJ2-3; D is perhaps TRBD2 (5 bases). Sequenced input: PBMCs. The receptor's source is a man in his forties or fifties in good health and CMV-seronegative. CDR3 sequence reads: CASSVDGLAGISDTQYF. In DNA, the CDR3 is TGTGCCAGCAGCGTAGATGGATTGGCCGGGATATCAGATACGCAGTATTTT.